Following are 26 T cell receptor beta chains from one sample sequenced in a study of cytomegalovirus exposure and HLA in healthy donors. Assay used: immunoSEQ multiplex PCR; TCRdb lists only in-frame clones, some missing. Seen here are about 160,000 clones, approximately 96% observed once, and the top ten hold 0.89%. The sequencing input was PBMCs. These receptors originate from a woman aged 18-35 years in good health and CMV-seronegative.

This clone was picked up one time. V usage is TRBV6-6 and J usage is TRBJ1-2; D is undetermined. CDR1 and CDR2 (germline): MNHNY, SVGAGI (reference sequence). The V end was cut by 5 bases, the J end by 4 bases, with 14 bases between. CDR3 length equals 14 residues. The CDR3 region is CASSQPRAIYGYTF. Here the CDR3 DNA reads TGTGCCAGCAGTCAGCCGCGGGCGATCTATGGCTACACCTTC.

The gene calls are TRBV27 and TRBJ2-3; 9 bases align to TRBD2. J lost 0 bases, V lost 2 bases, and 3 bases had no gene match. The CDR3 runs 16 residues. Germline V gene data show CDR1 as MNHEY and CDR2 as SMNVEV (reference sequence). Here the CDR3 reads CASSLGGGASTDTQYF. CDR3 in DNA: TGTGCCAGCAGTTTAGGCGGGGGGGCTAGCACAGATACGCAGTATTTT.

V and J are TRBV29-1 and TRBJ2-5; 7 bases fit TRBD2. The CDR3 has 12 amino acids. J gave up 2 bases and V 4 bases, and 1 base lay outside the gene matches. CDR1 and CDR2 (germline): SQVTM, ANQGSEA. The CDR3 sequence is CSVGGGQETQYF. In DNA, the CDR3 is TGCAGCGTTGGGGGAGGGCAAGAGACCCAGTACTTC.

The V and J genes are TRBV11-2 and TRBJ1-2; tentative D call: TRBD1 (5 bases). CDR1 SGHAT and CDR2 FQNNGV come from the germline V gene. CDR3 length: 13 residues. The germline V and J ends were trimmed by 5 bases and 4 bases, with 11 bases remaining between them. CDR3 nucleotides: TGTGCCAGCAGCCTCACAGGCCCCTATGGCTACACCTTC. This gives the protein CASSLTGPYGYTF.

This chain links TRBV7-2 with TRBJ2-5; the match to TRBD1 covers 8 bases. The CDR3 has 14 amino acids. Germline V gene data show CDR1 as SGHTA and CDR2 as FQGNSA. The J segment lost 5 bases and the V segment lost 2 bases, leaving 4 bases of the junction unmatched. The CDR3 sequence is CASSLSTGVETQYF. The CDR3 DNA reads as TGTGCCAGCAGCTTATCGACAGGGGTGGAGACCCAGTACTTC.

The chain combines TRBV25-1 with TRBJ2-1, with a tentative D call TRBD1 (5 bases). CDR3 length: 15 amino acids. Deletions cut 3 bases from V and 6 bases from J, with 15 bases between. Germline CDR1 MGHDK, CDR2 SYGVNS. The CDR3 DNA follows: TGTGCCAGCAGTGATCCTAGACAGCTATCCAATGAGCAGTTCTTC. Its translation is CASSDPRQLSNEQFF.

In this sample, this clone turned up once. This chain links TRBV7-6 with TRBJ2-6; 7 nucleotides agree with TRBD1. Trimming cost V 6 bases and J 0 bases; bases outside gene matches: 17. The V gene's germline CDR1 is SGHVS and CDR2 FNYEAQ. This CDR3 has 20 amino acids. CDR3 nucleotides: TGTGCCAGCAGAGCCCTACCGCCACAGGGGACGAGCTCTGGGGCCAACGTCCTGACTTTC. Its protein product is CASRALPPQGTSSGANVLTF. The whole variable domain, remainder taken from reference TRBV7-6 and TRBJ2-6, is GAGVSQSPRYKVTKRGQDVALRCDPISGHVSLYWYRQALGQGPEFLTYFNYEAQQDKSGLPNDRFSAERPEGSISTLTIQRTEQRDSAMYRCASRALPPQGTSSGANVLTFGAGSRLTVL.

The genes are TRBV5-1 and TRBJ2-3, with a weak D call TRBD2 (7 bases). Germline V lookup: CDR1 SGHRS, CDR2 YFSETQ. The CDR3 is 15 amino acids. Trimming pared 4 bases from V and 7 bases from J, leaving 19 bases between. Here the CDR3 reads CASSLRGGSTNTQYF. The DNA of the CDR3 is TGCGCCAGCAGCCTTAGGGGGGGTTCGACAAATACGCAGTATTTT.

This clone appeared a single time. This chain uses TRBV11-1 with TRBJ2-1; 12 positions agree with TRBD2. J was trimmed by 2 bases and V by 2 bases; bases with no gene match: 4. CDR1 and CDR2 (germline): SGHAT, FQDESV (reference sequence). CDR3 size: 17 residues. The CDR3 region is CASSLTSSGGAYNEQFF. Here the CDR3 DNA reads TGTGCCAGCAGCTTAACCTCTAGCGGGGGGGCCTACAATGAGCAGTTCTTC.

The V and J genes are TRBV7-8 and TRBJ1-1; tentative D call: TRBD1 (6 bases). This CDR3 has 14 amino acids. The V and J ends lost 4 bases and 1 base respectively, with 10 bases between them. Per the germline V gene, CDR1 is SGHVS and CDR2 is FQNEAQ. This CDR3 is CASSSGQRNTEAFF. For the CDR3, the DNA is TGTGCCAGCAGCTCTGGACAGAGGAACACTGAAGCTTTCTTT.

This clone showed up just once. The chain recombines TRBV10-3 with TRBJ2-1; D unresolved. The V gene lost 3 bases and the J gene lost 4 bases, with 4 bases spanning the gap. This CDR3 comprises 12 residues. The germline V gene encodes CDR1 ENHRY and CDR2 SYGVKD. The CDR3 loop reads CAISESYNEQFF. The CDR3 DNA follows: TGTGCCATCAGTGAATCTTACAATGAGCAGTTCTTC.

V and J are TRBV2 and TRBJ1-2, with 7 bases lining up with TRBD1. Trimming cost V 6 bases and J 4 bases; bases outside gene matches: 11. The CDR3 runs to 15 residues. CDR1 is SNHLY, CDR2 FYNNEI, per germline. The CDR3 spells CASRRRSQGGYGYTF. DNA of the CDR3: TGTGCCAGCAGGAGAAGGTCTCAGGGGGGCTATGGCTACACCTTC.

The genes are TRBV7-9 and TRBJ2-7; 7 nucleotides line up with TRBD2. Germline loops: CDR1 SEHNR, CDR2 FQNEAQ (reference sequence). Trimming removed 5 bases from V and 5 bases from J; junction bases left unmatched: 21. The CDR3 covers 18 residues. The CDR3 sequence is CASSIPEGGGWEPNEQYF. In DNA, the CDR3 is TGTGCCAGCAGCATCCCGGAAGGCGGGGGTTGGGAGCCGAACGAGCAGTACTTC.

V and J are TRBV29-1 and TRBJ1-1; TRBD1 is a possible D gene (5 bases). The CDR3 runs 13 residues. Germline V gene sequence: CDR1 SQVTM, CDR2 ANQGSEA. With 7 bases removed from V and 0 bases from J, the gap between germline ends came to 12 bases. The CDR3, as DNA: TGCAGCGGGAGGGGACTTCTGAACACTGAAGCTTTCTTT. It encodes CSGRGLLNTEAFF.

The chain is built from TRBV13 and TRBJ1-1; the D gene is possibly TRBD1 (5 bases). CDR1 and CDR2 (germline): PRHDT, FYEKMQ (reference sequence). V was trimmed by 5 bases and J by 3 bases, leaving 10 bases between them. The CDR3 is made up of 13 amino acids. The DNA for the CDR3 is TGTGCCAGCAGCCCGGACATTTACACTGAAGCTTTCTTT. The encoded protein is CASSPDIYTEAFF.

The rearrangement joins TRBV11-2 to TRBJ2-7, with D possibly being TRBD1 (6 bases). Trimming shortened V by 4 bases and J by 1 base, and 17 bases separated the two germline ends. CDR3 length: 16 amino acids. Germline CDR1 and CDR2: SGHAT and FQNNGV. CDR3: CASSSIRGKDSYEQYF. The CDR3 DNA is TGTGCCAGCAGCTCAATCAGGGGTAAGGATTCCTACGAGCAGTACTTC.

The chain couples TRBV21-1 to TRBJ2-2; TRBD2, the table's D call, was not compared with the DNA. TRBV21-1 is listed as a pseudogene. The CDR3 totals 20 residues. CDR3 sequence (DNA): TGTGCCAGCAGCCTAAGTCCCGGGGTTGGGGCGGGGGGAAACACCGGGGAGCTGTTTTTT. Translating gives CASSLSPGVGAGGNTGELFF.

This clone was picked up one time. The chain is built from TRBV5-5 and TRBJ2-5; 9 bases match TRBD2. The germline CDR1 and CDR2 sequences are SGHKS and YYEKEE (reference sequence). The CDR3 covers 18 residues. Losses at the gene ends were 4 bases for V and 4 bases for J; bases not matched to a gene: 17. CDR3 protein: CASSPGLSAGGFAETQYF. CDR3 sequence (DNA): TGTGCCAGCAGCCCGGGCTTATCTGCGGGGGGGTTCGCAGAGACCCAGTACTTC.

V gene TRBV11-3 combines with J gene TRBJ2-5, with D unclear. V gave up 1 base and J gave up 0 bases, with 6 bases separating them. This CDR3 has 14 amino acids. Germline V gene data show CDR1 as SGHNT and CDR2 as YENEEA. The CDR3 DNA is TGTGCCAGCAGCTTAGGCGGCTACCAAGAGACCCAGTACTTC. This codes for CASSLGGYQETQYF.

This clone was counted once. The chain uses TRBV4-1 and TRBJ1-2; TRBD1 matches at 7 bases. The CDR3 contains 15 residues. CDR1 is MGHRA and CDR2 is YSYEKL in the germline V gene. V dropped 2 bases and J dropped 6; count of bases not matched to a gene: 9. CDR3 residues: CASSQRDTDRHGYTF. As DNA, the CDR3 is TGCGCCAGCAGCCAACGGGACACGGACAGGCATGGCTACACCTTC.

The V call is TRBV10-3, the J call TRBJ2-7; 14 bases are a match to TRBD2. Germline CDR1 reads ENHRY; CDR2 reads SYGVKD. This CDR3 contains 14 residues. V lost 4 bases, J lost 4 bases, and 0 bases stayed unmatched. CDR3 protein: CAISGTSGGYEQYF. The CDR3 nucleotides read TGTGCCATCAGTGGGACTAGCGGGGGGTACGAGCAGTACTTC.

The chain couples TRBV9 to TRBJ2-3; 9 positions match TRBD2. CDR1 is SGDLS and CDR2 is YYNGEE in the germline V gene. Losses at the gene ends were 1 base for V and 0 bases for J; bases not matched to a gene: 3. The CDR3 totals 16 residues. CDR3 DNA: TGTGCCAGCAGCGTATCTAGCGGGGTTAGCACAGATACGCAGTATTTT. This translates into CASSVSSGVSTDTQYF.

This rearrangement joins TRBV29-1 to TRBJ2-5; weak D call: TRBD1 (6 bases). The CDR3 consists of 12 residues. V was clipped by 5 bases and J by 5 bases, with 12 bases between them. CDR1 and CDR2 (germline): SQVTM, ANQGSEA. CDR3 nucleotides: TGCAGCGTTTCCCAGGGGAGTGAGACCCAGTACTTC. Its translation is CSVSQGSETQYF.

CDR3 nucleotides: TGTGCCAGCAGTGAAAGTGGGGGGGCTGCCCAGTACTTC. Protein sequence: CASSESGGAAQYF. The genes are TRBV2 and TRBJ2-5, with D possibly being TRBD2 (7 bases). The length of the CDR3 is 13 residues. Trimming left V 2 bases short and J 9 bases short, with 13 bases between. Germline V gene sequence: CDR1 SNHLY, CDR2 FYNNEI.

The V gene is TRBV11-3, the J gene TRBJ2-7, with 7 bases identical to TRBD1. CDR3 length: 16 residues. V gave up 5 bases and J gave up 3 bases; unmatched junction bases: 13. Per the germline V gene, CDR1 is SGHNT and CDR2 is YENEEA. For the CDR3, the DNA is TGTGCCAGCAGCCAGACAGGGCGTGGAAGCCGCTACGAGCAGTACTTC. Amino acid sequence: CASSQTGRGSRYEQYF.

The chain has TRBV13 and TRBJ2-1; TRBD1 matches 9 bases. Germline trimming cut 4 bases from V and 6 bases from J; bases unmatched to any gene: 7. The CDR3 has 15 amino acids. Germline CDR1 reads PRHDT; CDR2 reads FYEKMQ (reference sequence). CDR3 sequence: CASSYSTGGINEQFF. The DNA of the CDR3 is TGTGCCAGCAGCTATTCAACAGGGGGCATCAATGAGCAGTTCTTC.